The next 8 T cell receptor beta chains were all read from a single sample in a study of cytomegalovirus exposure and HLA in healthy donors. Both 60 Vbeta primers and 13 Jbeta primers went into the PCR. TCRdb's table, derived via immunoSEQ multiplex PCR, lists solely in-frame clones and lacks some. The repertoire consists of more than 85,000 clones, with roughly two thirds occurring once and the leading ten covering approximately 16%. Material for sequencing was PBMCs. Every receptor here comes from a woman aged 50 to 60 in good health and CMV-seropositive.

The chain joins TRBV11-3 to TRBJ2-7; a possible D gene is TRBD2 (6 bases). This CDR3 spans 14 amino acids. The V end was cut by 5 bases, the J end by 7 bases, with 18 bases between. The germline gives CDR1 SGHNT, CDR2 YENEEA. The CDR3 sequence: CASSPMGEAGEQYF. The CDR3 DNA follows: TGTGCCAGCAGCCCCATGGGCGAGGCGGGGGAGCAGTACTTC. The entire variable domain, with the rest obtained from reference TRBV11-3 and TRBJ2-7, is as follows: EAGVVQSPRYKIIEKKQPVAFWCNPISGHNTLYWYLQNLGQGPELLIRYENEEAVDDSQLPKDRFSAERLKGVDSTLKIQPAELGDSAVYLCASSPMGEAGEQYFGPGTRLTVT.

The chain combines TRBV30 with TRBJ2-3, with TRBD2 matching over 8 bases. This CDR3 has 16 amino acids. Germline trimming cut 0 bases from V and 5 bases from J; bases unmatched to any gene: 10. Germline CDR1 GTSNPN, CDR2 SVGIG (reference sequence). CDR3 sequence: CAWSVRAGGSGDTQYF. The CDR3 bases are TGTGCCTGGAGTGTACGGGCGGGAGGTTCTGGAGATACGCAGTATTTT.

The V gene is TRBV4-1, the J gene TRBJ1-2, with TRBD1 matching over 9 bases. The germline CDR1 and CDR2 sequences are MGHRA and YSYEKL. The CDR3 loop spans 17 amino acids. Germline trimming cut 6 bases from V and 7 bases from J; bases unmatched to any gene: 18. CDR3 sequence reads: CASRLLPLPGQGGGYTF. CDR3 in DNA: TGCGCCAGCAGGCTACTTCCTCTACCGGGACAGGGAGGTGGCTACACCTTC.

This clone was seen a single time. The chain recombines TRBV28 with TRBJ2-3, with 9 bases matching TRBD2. CDR1 and CDR2 from the germline V gene are MDHEN and SYDVKM. V lost 7 bases to trimming and J lost 3 bases; unmatched junction nucleotides: 2. This CDR3 comprises 13 residues. The CDR3 nucleotides are TGTGCCAGCAAGGGACTAGCAACAGATACGCAGTATTTT. Translation: CASKGLATDTQYF.

The chain employs TRBV5-1 and TRBJ2-1; TRBD2 aligns across 8 bases. Germline-derived CDR1 and CDR2 are SGHRS and YFSETQ. After removal of 5 bases from V and 0 bases from J, the junction contained 10 bases not matched to a gene. This CDR3 comprises 17 residues. CDR3 in amino acids: CASRGMLAGLSYNEQFF. The CDR3 DNA reads as TGCGCCAGCAGGGGAATGCTAGCGGGCCTCTCCTACAATGAGCAGTTCTTC.

This sequence joins TRBV27 and TRBJ2-7; D not resolved. V dropped 3 bases and J dropped 1 base, with 10 bases sitting between them. This CDR3 region has 14 residues. Germline V gene lookup returns CDR1 MNHEY and CDR2 SMNVEV (reference sequence). The CDR3 nucleotides read TGTGCCAGCAGTTTTTTAGCTGGGTCCTACGAGCAGTACTTC. It yields the protein CASSFLAGSYEQYF.

The V gene is TRBV5-3, the J gene TRBJ2-7; TRBD2 aligns across 7 bases. TRBV5-3 is an ORF, with its function uncertain. Losses at the gene ends were 7 bases for V and 4 bases for J; bases not matched to a gene: 11. The CDR3 runs 14 residues. CDR3 nucleotide sequence: TGTGCCAGATCCTCCGGGACTATACTGTACGAGCAGTACTTC. Translation: CARSSGTILYEQYF.

J is TRBJ1-2 and V is TRBV7-9; 7 nucleotides agree with TRBD1. This CDR3 region has 15 residues. The germline V gene encodes CDR1 SEHNR and CDR2 FQNEAQ (reference sequence). The V gene end was trimmed by 3 bases and the J gene end by 0 bases; junction bases not matched to a gene: 4. The CDR3 sequence: CASSLLQGTNYGYTF. The CDR3 DNA reads TGTGCCAGCAGCTTGTTACAGGGGACTAACTATGGCTACACCTTC.